The next 24 T cell receptor beta chains were all read from a single sample in a study of Ad26.COV2.S vaccination and SARS-CoV-2 variants. Regarding treatment: about 20 received Ad26.COV2.S at low or high dose, single or two shots; five or six received placebo; per-sample allocation not given. At day 63 after the first vaccine or placebo injection, samples were drawn. Here immunoSEQ multiplex PCR was the method, and the copy in TCRdb shows in-frame clones only, minus some. The sample records some 390,000 clones, less than 90% being singletons. Sequences were derived from peripheral blood, sampled in a trial of Ad26.COV2.S vaccine versus placebo. The receptors come from a person aged 18-65 years who received the Ad26.COV2.S COVID-19 vaccine or a placebo.

Only a few counts were recorded for this clone. This chain links TRBV11-2 with TRBJ1-5; D might be TRBD1 (6 bases). V lost 6 bases and J 3 bases, leaving 12 bases between the germline ends. CDR3 length: 14 residues. Germline V CDR1 and CDR2: SGHAT, FQNNGV. Here the CDR3 reads CASRAGGPNQPQHF. The CDR3 DNA reads as TGTGCCAGCAGGGCCGGGGGGCCCAATCAGCCCCAGCATTTT.

This clone was counted a few times. The V call is TRBV20-1, the J call TRBJ1-1, with D possibly matching TRBD1 (5 bases). V was cut by 6 bases and J by 6 bases, with 11 bases left in between. Germline CDR1 and CDR2: DFQATT and SNEGSKA (reference sequence). The CDR3 runs 11 residues. CDR3 DNA sequence: TGCAGTGCCCCTCGGGGCCCTGAAGCTTTCTTT. Its protein product is CSAPRGPEAFF.

The chain employs TRBV5-4 and TRBJ2-1; TRBD2 agrees at 8 bases. This CDR3 spans 15 amino acids. Germline loops: CDR1 SGHNT, CDR2 YYREEE (reference sequence). V was pared by 4 bases and J by 0 bases, with 3 bases of the junction left unmatched. This CDR3 is CASSVSGGSYNEQFF. The CDR3 bases are TGTGCCAGCAGCGTCAGCGGGGGCTCCTACAATGAGCAGTTCTTC.

V gene TRBV4-1 combines with J gene TRBJ1-5; D call uncertain. Germline V gives CDR1 MGHRA, CDR2 YSYEKL. The CDR3 sequence is 13 residues long. The ends were cut back, 0 bases at V and 9 bases at J, with 9 bases in the middle. The CDR3 bases are TGCGCCAGCAGCCAAGAACGGGTCGGGCCCCAGCATTTT. Encoded protein: CASSQERVGPQHF.

The chain recombines TRBV14 with TRBJ2-5, with D tentatively TRBD2 (6 bases). Germline V gives CDR1 SGHDN, CDR2 FVKESK. The CDR3 is 17 amino acids. V dropped 0 bases and J dropped 4 bases, with 18 bases sitting between them. Here the CDR3 reads CASSQDRGSNLRETQYF. Written as DNA, the CDR3 is TGTGCCAGCAGCCAAGATCGGGGGTCAAATTTGAGAGAGACCCAGTACTTC.

In this sample, this clone turned up once. This chain connects TRBV6-2 or TRBV6-3 to TRBJ1-6; TRBD1 might be the D (5 bases). Germline V lookup: CDR1 MNHEY, CDR2 SVGEGT. The CDR3 spans 15 residues. V lost 0 bases and J 14 bases, leaving 17 bases between the germline ends. Here the CDR3 DNA reads TGTGCCAGCAGTTACTCTTCAGGGCCCGGGTTGGCCCTCCACTTT. Its protein is CASSYSSGPGLALHF.

This chain connects TRBV6-1 to TRBJ1-4; D is ambiguous. CDR1 MNHNS and CDR2 SASEGT come from the germline V gene. This CDR3 has 15 amino acids. V shed 0 bases and J shed 5 bases, with 10 bases lying between them. This CDR3 is CASSEAGGRNEKLFF. In DNA, the CDR3 is TGTGCCAGCAGTGAAGCAGGCGGCCGAAATGAAAAACTGTTTTTT.

This rearrangement joins TRBV21-1 to TRBJ2-1; the D call TRBD2 from the table was never checked on the DNA. TRBV21-1 is termed a pseudogene. The CDR3 is 15 residues long. DNA for the CDR3: TGTGCCAGCACCGAGCGTTCGGGGTGGGGGGATGAGCAGTTCTTC. It is translated as CASTERSGWGDEQFF.

The chain recombines TRBV4-3 with TRBJ1-1; tentative D call: TRBD1 (5 bases). Trimming cost V 3 bases and J 2 bases, with 13 bases left between them. CDR1 is LGHNA, CDR2 YSLEER, per germline. This CDR3 region has 15 residues. Here the CDR3 DNA reads TGCGCCAGCAGCCAGGGGGTCCTCTTTAACACTGAAGCTTTCTTT. This gives the protein CASSQGVLFNTEAFF.

V usage is TRBV4-1 and J usage is TRBJ1-3; possible D gene TRBD1, 6 bases. The CDR3 extends over 18 amino acids. Germline loops: CDR1 MGHRA, CDR2 YSYEKL. The V end lost 5 bases, the J end lost 2 bases, and 22 bases lay between the germline ends. The CDR3 sequence: CASSYRQEPLIAGNTIYF. For the CDR3, the DNA is TGCGCCAGCAGCTACAGACAGGAGCCCCTTATTGCTGGAAACACCATATATTTT.

The genes are TRBV7-9 and TRBJ2-1; D is perhaps TRBD1 (6 bases). CDR1 and CDR2 (germline): SEHNR, FQNEAQ (reference sequence). The V end lost 0 bases, the J end lost 4 bases, and 16 bases lay between the germline ends. The CDR3 totals 17 residues. In DNA, the CDR3 is TGTGCCAGCAGCTTAGCCCACCTAGGAGGACAGTACAATGAGCAGTTCTTC. Amino acids: CASSLAHLGGQYNEQFF.

This chain joins TRBV12-5 and TRBJ2-7; TRBD1 agrees at 7 bases. CDR3 length: 13 residues. CDR1 is LGHNT, CDR2 FRNRAP, per germline. V shed 7 bases, J shed 3 bases, and the junction held 6 bases outside the gene matches. CDR3 DNA: TGTGCTAGTGCCCAGGACAGGTTCTACGAGCAGTACTTC. This codes for CASAQDRFYEQYF.

The chain recombines TRBV5-1 with TRBJ2-5, with D unresolved. The V end was cut by 0 bases, the J end by 6 bases, with 9 bases between. This CDR3 spans 13 amino acids. CDR1 SGHRS and CDR2 YFSETQ come from the germline V gene. The CDR3 DNA sequence: TGCGCCAGCAGCTTGGTGGCGGATAAGACCCAGTACTTC. Residues: CASSLVADKTQYF.

The V gene is TRBV5-6, the J gene TRBJ1-5; possibly TRBD1 for D (5 bases). Trimming removed 2 bases from V and 2 bases from J, with 17 bases in between. Germline loops: CDR1 SGHDT, CDR2 YYEEEE. The CDR3 runs to 17 residues. Here the CDR3 reads CASSFGLGDGGNQPQHF. CDR3 coding DNA: TGTGCCAGCAGCTTCGGGTTAGGGGATGGAGGCAATCAGCCCCAGCATTTT.

V gene TRBV6-1 combines with J gene TRBJ2-7, with D unclear. Trimming cost V 5 bases and J 0 bases, with 11 bases left between them. The CDR3 runs 14 residues. Germline CDR1 is MNHNS and CDR2 is SASEGT. The CDR3 is CASSSTLNSYEQYF. The CDR3 nucleotides are TGTGCCAGCAGTTCCACACTAAACTCCTACGAGCAGTACTTC.

The rearrangement links TRBV28 to TRBJ1-1; maybe TRBD1 (6 bases). The CDR3 is 14 amino acids. Germline assignment: CDR1 MDHEN and CDR2 SYDVKM. The V end lost 3 bases, the J end lost 4 bases, and 12 bases lay between the germline ends. CDR3 protein: CASSFSNRVTEAFF. The CDR3 DNA reads TGTGCCAGCAGTTTCTCCAACAGGGTCACTGAAGCTTTCTTT.

This clone has only a few counts. This sequence joins TRBV6-5 and TRBJ2-5; D possibly matches TRBD1 or TRBD2 (7 bases each). CDR1 and CDR2 (germline): MNHEY, SVGAGI. This CDR3 comprises 15 residues. V was cut by 2 bases and J by 4 bases, with 14 bases left in between. The CDR3 DNA reads TGTGCCAGCAGTTACGTCAGGGGGGGGTTAGAGACCCAGTACTTC. It specifies CASSYVRGGLETQYF.

The chain joins TRBV15 to TRBJ2-1; 11 nucleotides align to TRBD1. The length of the CDR3 is 16 residues. Looked up from germline, CDR1 is LNHNV and CDR2 is YYDKDF (reference sequence). The V gene end was trimmed by 3 bases and the J gene end by 7 bases; junction bases not matched to a gene: 8. The chain's CDR3 is CATSSLGQGARNEQFF. CDR3 DNA sequence: TGTGCCACCAGCAGTCTCGGACAGGGGGCGCGTAATGAGCAGTTCTTC.

Comment on this clone: This could be a read error, since a much larger clone is one nucleotide away. Other DNA sequences of this sample code for an identical CDR3. This sequence joins TRBV3-1 (or the pseudogene TRBV3-2) and TRBJ1-5; D is uncertain. Germline V CDR1 and CDR2: LGHDT, YNNKEL (reference sequence). Trimming took off 3 bases at V and 1 base at J, with 1 base between the two ends. The CDR3 runs 12 residues. CDR3 loop: CASSQSNQPQHF. The CDR3 DNA is TGTGCCAGCAGCCAGAGCAATCAGCCCCAGCATTTT.

To note about this clone: The germline gene is not matched at one end of the junction; a read error may be the cause. Other DNA variants within this sample encode the same CDR3. The chain carries TRBV7-9 and TRBJ2-7; D possibly matches TRBD1 or TRBD2 (5 bases each). The length of the CDR3 is 12 residues. Germline V gives CDR1 SEHNR, CDR2 FQNEAQ (reference sequence). CDR3 in amino acids: CASKAGSYEQYF. DNA of the CDR3: TGTGCCAGCAAGGCAGGGAGCTACGAACAGTACTTC.

This clone was detected a few times. The chain joins TRBV5-6 to TRBJ1-5; perhaps TRBD1 as D (6 bases). Trimming left V 0 bases short and J 3 bases short, with 13 bases between. Germline-derived CDR1 and CDR2 are SGHDT and YYEEEE. CDR3 size: 16 residues. CDR3 in amino acids: CASSLGGGRVNQPQHF. Here the CDR3 DNA reads TGTGCCAGCAGCTTGGGGGGGGGCCGAGTCAATCAGCCCCAGCATTTT.

The genes are TRBV4-1 and TRBJ1-2; 8 nucleotides align to TRBD1. The ends lost 3 bases at V and 2 bases at J; junction bases unmatched: 2. Germline assignment: CDR1 MGHRA and CDR2 YSYEKL. The CDR3 has 14 amino acids. This CDR3 is CASSQTGANYGYTF. CDR3 DNA: TGCGCCAGCAGCCAGACAGGGGCCAACTATGGCTACACCTTC.

This sequence joins TRBV7-9 and TRBJ1-2, with D possibly being TRBD1 (5 bases). Germline V CDR1 and CDR2: SEHNR, FQNEAQ (reference sequence). Deletions cut 1 base from V and 3 bases from J, with 9 bases between. The CDR3 has 14 residues. The CDR3 coding sequence is TGTGCCAGCAGCTTAGAGACAGACTACTATGGCTACACCTTC. Its translation: CASSLETDYYGYTF.

V is TRBV4-1 and J is TRBJ2-3, with D possibly matching TRBD2 (6 bases). CDR1 is MGHRA and CDR2 is YSYEKL in the germline V gene. The CDR3 is made up of 18 amino acids. V lost 1 base to trimming and J lost 1 base, with 18 bases between them. DNA of the CDR3: TGCGCCAGCAGCCAAGGTGGGGGGACCCTACGCGGCACAGATACGCAGTATTTT. Translated: CASSQGGGTLRGTDTQYF.